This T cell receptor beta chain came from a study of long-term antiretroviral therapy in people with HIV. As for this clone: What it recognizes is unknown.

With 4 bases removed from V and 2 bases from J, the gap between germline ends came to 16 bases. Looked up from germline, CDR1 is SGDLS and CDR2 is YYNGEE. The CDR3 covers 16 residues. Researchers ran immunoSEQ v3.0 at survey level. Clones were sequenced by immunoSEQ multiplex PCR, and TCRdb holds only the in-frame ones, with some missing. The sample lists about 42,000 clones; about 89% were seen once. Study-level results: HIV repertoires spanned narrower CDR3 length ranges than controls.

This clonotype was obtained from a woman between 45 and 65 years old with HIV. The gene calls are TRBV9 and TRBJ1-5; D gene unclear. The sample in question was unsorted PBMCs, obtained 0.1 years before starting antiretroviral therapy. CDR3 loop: CASSQDPGGGNQPQHF. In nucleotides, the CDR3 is TGTGCCAGCAGCCAAGACCCGGGTGGGGGCAATCAGCCCCAGCATTTT.